The 10 T cell receptor beta chains presented below share a single source sample, sequenced in a study of CDR3 diversity in severe acne. Each CDR3 protein is one row after TCRdb ran MiXCR on the PCR reads. The data show roughly 93,000 distinct CDR3 sequences, around 54% seen once. The sequencing input was blood. Receptors were obtained from a male donor with severe acne vulgaris.

The rearrangement uses TRBV29-1 and TRBJ2-5; TRBD2 aligns across 11 bases. Looked up from germline, CDR1 is SQVTM and CDR2 is ANQGSEA. J was trimmed by 2 bases and V by 3 bases; bases with no gene match: 5. The CDR3 has 15 residues. The CDR3 is CSVDLLAGGQETQYF. The CDR3 DNA sequence: TGCAGCGTTGACCTCCTAGCGGGGGGTCAAGAGACCCAGTACTTC.

This clonotype was seen only a few times. The chain joins TRBV19 to TRBJ1-5; the D gene is possibly TRBD1 (5 bases). The CDR3 has 17 amino acids. Between the trimmed V and J ends, which lost 3 bases and 4 bases, there was a span of 19 bases. Germline values: CDR1 LNHDA, CDR2 SQIVND (reference sequence). The CDR3 is CASSMRVDTSYNQPQHF. The CDR3 DNA is TGTGCCAGTAGTATGAGAGTGGACACATCATATAATCAGCCCCAGCATTTT.

This clonotype showed up just a few times. The chain has TRBV25-1 and TRBJ1-5, with 7 positions matching TRBD1. The CDR3 length is 12 residues. With V trimmed by 8 bases and J by 5 bases, 3 bases remained unmatched. Germline V gene sequence: CDR1 MGHDK, CDR2 SYGVNS. The CDR3 protein is CASLTGDQPQHF. Written as DNA, the CDR3 is TGTGCCAGCTTAACAGGGGATCAGCCCCAGCATTTT.

A note on this clonotype: An end of the junction differs from the germline gene, which may be a read error. The chain has TRBV7-7 and TRBJ2-7, with 8 positions matching TRBD2. CDR3 length: 14 amino acids. Per the germline V gene, CDR1 is SSHAT and CDR2 is FNYEAQ (reference sequence). The CDR3 nucleotides read TGTGCTAGCAGCTTAGGGGACGGGGGGGCAGAGCAGTACTTC. The encoded protein is CASSLGDGGAEQYF.

The table lists this clonotype with a few counts. The chain joins TRBV5-1 to TRBJ1-1; D perhaps matches TRBD1 (5 bases). This CDR3 is built from 16 residues. Germline V CDR1 and CDR2: SGHRS, YFSETQ. V was cut by 4 bases and J by 3 bases, with 19 bases left in between. The CDR3 DNA reads as TGCGCCAGCAGCCCCTCCCCCCGGGGACTCGACACTGAAGCTTTCTTT. It encodes CASSPSPRGLDTEAFF. Based on the CDR3 plus reference TRBV5-1 and TRBJ1-1, the full variable domain is KAGVTQTPRYLIKTRGQQVTLSCSPISGHRSVSWYQQTPGQGLQFLFEYFSETQRNKGNFPGRFSGRQFSNSRSEMNVSTLELGDSALYLCASSPSPRGLDTEAFFGQGTRLTVV.

In its sample, this clonotype is medium-sized. This chain uses TRBV2 with TRBJ1-2, with 9 bases lining up with TRBD1. This CDR3 comprises 14 residues. The junction had 8 bases not matched to a gene; V was cut back by 6 bases and J by 6 bases. CDR1 and CDR2 (germline): SNHLY, FYNNEI. CDR3 in amino acids: CASRTGQGSDGYTF. The DNA of the CDR3 is TGTGCCAGCAGGACGGGACAGGGTAGTGATGGCTACACCTTC.

By its share, this clonotype is medium-sized (0.01 to 0.1%). This sequence joins TRBV7-2 and TRBJ2-3; D remains ambiguous. Trimming left V 1 base short and J 3 bases short, with 2 bases between. The germline V gene encodes CDR1 SGHTA and CDR2 FQGNSA. The CDR3 runs to 12 residues. The CDR3 here is CASSLGTDTQYF. DNA for the CDR3: TGTGCCAGCAGCTTAGGGACAGATACGCAGTATTTT.

Ten or more counts support this clonotype. The chain recombines TRBV20-1 with TRBJ1-4, with TRBD1 matching 10 bases. This CDR3 has 15 amino acids. Germline V gene lookup returns CDR1 DFQATT and CDR2 SNEGSKA (reference sequence). After removal of 6 bases from V and 8 bases from J, the junction contained 12 bases not matched to a gene. The CDR3 loop reads CSARDRGRVREKLFF. CDR3 coding DNA: TGCAGTGCCAGGGACAGGGGAAGGGTTAGGGAAAAACTGTTTTTT.

This clonotype has only a few counts. This chain connects TRBV5-5 to TRBJ1-2; D is perhaps TRBD1 (5 bases). Trimming took 0 bases from V and 7 from J, leaving 13 bases between them. Germline V gene sequence: CDR1 SGHKS, CDR2 YYEKEE (reference sequence). The CDR3 is 14 amino acids. CDR3 region: CASSLAFMGGGYTF. DNA for the CDR3: TGTGCCAGCAGCTTGGCCTTTATGGGGGGTGGCTACACCTTC.

This CDR3 is CASSWGLAGGNEQFF. In nucleotides, the CDR3 is TGTGCCAGCAGCTGGGGACTAGCGGGAGGCAATGAGCAGTTCTTC. The chain couples TRBV7-2 to TRBJ2-1; 15 nucleotides agree with TRBD2. V dropped 4 bases and J dropped 6; count of bases not matched to a gene: 1. Germline V gene sequence: CDR1 SGHTA, CDR2 FQGNSA. The CDR3 length is 15 residues. Complete variable domain (other parts from reference TRBV7-2 and TRBJ2-1): GAGVSQSPSNKVTEKGKDVELRCDPISGHTALYWYRQSLGQGLEFLIYFQGNSAPDKSGLPSDRFSAERTGGSVSTLTIQRTQQEDSAVYLCASSWGLAGGNEQFFGPGTRLTVL.